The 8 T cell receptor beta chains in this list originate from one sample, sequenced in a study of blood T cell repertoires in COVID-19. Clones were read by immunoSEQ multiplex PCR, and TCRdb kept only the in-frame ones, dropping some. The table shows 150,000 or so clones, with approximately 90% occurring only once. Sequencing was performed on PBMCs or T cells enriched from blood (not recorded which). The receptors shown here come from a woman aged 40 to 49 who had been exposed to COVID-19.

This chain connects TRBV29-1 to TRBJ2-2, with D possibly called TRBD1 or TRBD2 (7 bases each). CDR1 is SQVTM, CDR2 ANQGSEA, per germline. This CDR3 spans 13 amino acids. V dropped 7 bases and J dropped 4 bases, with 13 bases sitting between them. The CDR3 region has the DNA TGCAGCGCAGGGGGGGGTGGCACCGGGGAGCTGTTTTTT. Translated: CSAGGGGTGELFF.

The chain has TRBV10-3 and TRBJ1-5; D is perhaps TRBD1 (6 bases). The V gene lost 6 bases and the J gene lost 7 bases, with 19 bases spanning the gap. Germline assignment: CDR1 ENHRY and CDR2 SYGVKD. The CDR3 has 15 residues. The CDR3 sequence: CAIRDPSKQGQPQHF. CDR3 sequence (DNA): TGTGCCATCAGGGACCCTTCAAAACAGGGACAGCCCCAGCATTTT.

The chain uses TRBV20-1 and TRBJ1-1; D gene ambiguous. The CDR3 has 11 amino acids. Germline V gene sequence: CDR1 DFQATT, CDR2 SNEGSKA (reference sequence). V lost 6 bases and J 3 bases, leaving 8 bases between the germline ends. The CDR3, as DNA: TGCAGTGCGCCCCGGGACACTGAAGCTTTCTTT. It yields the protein CSAPRDTEAFF.

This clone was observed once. CDR3 region: CASNFPGGSGETQYF. In nucleotides, the CDR3 is TGTGCCAGCAACTTTCCGGGGGGGTCGGGAGAGACCCAGTACTTC. The chain uses TRBV28 and TRBJ2-5, with 8 bases identical to TRBD2. The CDR3 extends over 15 amino acids. Germline CDR1 reads MDHEN; CDR2 reads SYDVKM. Germline trimming cut 7 bases from V and 4 bases from J; bases unmatched to any gene: 11.

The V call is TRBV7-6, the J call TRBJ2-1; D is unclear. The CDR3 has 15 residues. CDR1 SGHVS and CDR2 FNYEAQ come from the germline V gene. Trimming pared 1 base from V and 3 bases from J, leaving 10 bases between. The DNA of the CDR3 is TGTGCCAGCAGCTTAGTTTTATTCGGCTACAATGAGCAGTTCTTC. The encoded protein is CASSLVLFGYNEQFF.

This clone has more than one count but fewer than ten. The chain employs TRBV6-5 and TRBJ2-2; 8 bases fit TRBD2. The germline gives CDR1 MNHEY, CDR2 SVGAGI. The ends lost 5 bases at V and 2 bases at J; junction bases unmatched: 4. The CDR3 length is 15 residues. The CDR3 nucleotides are TGTGCCAGCAGTCGAGTAGCGGGAAACACCGGGGAGCTGTTTTTT. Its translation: CASSRVAGNTGELFF.

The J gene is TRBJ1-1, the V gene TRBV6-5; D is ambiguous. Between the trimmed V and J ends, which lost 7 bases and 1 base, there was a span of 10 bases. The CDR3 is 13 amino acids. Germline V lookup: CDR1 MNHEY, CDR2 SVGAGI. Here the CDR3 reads CASTRGENTEAFF. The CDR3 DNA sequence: TGTGCCAGCACCCGCGGGGAGAACACTGAAGCTTTCTTT.

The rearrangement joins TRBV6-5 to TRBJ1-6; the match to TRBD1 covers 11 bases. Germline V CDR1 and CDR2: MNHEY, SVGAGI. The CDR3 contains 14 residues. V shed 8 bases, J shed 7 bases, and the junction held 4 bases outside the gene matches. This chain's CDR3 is CASEDRGQNSPLHF. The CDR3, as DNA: TGTGCCAGCGAGGACAGGGGGCAGAATTCACCCCTCCACTTT.